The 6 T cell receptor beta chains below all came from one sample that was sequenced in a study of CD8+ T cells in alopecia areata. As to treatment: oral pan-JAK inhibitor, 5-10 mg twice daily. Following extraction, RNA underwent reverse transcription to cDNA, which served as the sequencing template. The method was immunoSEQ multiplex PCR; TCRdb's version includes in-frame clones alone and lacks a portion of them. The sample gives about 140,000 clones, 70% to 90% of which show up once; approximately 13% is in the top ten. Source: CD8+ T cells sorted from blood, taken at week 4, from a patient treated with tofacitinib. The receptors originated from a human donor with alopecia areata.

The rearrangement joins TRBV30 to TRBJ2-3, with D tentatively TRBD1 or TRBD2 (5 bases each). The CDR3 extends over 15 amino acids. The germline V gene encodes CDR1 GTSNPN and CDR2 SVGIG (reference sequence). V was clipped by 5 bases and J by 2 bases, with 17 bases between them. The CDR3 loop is CAWGPGTVNTDTQYF. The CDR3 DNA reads TGTGCCTGGGGCCCCGGGACGGTTAACACAGATACGCAGTATTTT.

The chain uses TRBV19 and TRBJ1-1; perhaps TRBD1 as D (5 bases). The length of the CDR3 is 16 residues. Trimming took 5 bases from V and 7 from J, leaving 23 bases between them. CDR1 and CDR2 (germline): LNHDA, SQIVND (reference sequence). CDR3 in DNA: TGTGCCAGTAGTCTCCGGACAAGTTTAAGTCCCAGTGAAGCTTTCTTT. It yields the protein CASSLRTSLSPSEAFF.

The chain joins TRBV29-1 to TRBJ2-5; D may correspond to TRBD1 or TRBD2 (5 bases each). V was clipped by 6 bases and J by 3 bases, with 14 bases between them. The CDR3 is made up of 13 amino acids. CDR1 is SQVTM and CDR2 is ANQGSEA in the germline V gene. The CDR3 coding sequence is TGCAGCGTGAGGGACCCTAACAAAGAGACCCAGTACTTC. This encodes CSVRDPNKETQYF.

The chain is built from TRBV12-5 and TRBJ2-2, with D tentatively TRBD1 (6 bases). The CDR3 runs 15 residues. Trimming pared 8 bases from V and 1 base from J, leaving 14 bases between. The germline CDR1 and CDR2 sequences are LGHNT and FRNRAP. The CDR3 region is CASTGWTVNTGELFF. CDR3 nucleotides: TGTGCTAGTACCGGTTGGACAGTGAACACCGGGGAGCTGTTTTTT. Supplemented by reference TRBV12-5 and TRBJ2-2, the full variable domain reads DARVTQTPRHKVTEMGQEVTMRCQPILGHNTVFWYRQTMMQGLELLAYFRNRAPLDDSGMPKDRFSAEMPDATLATLKIQPSEPRDSAVYFCASTGWTVNTGELFFGEGSRLTVL.

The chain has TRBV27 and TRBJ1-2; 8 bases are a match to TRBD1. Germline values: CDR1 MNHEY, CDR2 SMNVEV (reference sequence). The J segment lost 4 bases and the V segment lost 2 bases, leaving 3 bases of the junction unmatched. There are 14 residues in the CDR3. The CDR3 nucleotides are TGTGCCAGCAGTTTAGGACAGGGAATCTATGGCTACACCTTC. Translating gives CASSLGQGIYGYTF.

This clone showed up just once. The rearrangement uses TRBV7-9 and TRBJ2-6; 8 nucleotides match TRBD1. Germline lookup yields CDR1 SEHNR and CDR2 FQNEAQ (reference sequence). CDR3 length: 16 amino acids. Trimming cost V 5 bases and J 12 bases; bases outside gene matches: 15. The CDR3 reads CASSPPGPDRAAVLTF. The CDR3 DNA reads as TGTGCCAGCAGCCCCCCCGGCCCGGACAGGGCCGCCGTCCTGACTTTC.